The clone carrying this T cell receptor beta chain was counted between two and nine times. In TCRdb, the RT-PCR reads were re-called with MiXCR into one record per CDR3 protein. The profile covers 400,000 to 650,000 distinct CDR3 sequences, with 6.5% to 8% appearing a single time and around 13% taken by the ten largest. Germline V gene sequence: CDR1 SEHNR, CDR2 FQNEAQ (reference sequence). V lost 2 bases and J lost 7, with 12 bases in between. CDR3 length equals 13 residues. This sample was taken from a study of response to subunit inactivated influenza vaccine. The chain is built from TRBV7-9 and TRBJ2-7, with D possibly matching TRBD2 (6 bases). The source was PBMCs from blood, collected roughly 24 months after vaccination. The clonotype comes from a man between 50 and 69 years old who received an inactivated influenza vaccine. The CDR3 sequence is CASSLTPGEEQYF. The CDR3 DNA reads TGTGCCAGCAGCTTAACTCCGGGAGAAGAGCAGTACTTC.